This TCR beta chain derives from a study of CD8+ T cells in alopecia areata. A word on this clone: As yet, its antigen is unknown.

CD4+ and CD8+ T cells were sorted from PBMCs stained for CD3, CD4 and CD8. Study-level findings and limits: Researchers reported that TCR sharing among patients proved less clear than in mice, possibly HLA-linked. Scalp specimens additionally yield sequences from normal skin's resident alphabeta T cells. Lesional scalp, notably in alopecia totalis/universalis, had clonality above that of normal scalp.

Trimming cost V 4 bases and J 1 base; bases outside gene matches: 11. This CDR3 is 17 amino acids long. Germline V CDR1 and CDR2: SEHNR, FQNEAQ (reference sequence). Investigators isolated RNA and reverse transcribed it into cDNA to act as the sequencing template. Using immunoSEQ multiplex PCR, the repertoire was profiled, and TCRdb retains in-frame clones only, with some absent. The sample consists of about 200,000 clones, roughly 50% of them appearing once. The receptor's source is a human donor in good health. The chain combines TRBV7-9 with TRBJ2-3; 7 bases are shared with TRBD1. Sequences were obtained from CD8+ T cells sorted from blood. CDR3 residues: CASSSLLDRSRTDTQYF. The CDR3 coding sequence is TGTGCCAGCAGCTCTCTGCTGGACAGGTCCCGCACAGATACGCAGTATTTT.